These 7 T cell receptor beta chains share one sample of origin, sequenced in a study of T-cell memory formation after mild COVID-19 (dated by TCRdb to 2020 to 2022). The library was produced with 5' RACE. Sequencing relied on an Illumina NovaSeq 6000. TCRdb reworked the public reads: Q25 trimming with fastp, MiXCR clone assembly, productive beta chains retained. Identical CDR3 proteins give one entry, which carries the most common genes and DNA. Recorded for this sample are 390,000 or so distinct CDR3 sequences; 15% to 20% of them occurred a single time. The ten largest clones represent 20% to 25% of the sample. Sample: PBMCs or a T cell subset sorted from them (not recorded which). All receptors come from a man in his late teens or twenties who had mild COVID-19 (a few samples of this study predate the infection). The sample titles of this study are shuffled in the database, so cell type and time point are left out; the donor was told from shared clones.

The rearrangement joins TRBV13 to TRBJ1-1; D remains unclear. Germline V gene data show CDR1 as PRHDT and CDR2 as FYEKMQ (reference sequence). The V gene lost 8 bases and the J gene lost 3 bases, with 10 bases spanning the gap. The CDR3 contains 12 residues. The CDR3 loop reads CASLDGDTEAFF. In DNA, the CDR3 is TGTGCCAGCCTCGACGGAGACACTGAAGCTTTCTTT.

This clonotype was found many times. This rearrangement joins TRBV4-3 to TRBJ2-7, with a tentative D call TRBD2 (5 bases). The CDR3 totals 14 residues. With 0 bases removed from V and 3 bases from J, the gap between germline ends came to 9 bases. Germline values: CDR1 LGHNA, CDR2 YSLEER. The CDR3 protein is CASSQDIGDYEQYF. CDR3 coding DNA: TGCGCCAGCAGCCAAGATATCGGGGACTACGAGCAGTACTTC.

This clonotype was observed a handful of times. CDR3 in DNA: TGTGCCAGCAGTTTATCCCAGTCTGGGGGACCCAACTATGGCTACACCTTC. Translated, it gives CASSLSQSGGPNYGYTF. The chain has TRBV12-3 or TRBV12-4 and TRBJ1-2, with D possibly TRBD1 on 5 matching bases. The CDR3 is 17 residues long. V was cut by 2 bases and J by 2 bases, with 18 bases left in between.

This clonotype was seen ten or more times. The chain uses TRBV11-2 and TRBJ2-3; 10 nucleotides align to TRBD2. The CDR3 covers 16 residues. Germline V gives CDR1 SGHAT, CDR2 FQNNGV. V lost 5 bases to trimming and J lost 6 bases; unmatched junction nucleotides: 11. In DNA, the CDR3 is TGTGCCAGCAGCGCCCTACTAGCGGGGCGTCTCGATACGCAGTATTTT. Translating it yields CASSALLAGRLDTQYF. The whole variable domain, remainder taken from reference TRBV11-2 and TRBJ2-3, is EAGVAQSPRYKIIEKRQSVAFWCNPISGHATLYWYQQILGQGPKLLIQFQNNGVVDDSQLPKDRFSAERLKGVDSTLKIQPAKLEDSAVYLCASSALLAGRLDTQYFGPGTRLTVL.

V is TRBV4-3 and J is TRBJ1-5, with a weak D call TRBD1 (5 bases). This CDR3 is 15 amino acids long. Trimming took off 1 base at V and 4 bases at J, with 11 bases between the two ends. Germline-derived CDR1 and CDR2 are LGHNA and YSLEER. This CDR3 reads CASSQGDSRNQPQHF. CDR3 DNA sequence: TGCGCCAGCAGCCAAGGCGACAGTAGAAATCAGCCCCAGCATTTT.

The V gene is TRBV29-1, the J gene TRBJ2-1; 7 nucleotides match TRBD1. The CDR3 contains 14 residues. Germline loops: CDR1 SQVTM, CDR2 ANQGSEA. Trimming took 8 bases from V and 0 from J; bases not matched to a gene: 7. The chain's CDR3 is CSLIRTGSYNEQFF. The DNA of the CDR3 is TGCAGCCTCATCAGGACAGGCTCCTACAATGAGCAGTTCTTC.

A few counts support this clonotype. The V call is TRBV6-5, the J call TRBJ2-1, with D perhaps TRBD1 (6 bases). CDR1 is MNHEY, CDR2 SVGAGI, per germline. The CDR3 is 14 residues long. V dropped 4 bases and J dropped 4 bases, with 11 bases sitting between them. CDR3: CASSSRDKYNEQFF. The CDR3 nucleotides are TGTGCCAGCAGTTCCCGGGACAAGTACAATGAGCAGTTCTTC.